This record looks at one T cell receptor (beta chain) sequence and its context. The study recruited people aged 18 to 89 years across roughly 23 US areas. Unmatched junction bases numbered 8, after V lost 6 bases and J lost 4 bases. The CDR3 extends over 14 amino acids. Germline loops: CDR1 ENHRY, CDR2 SYGVKD. The sample originates from a study of blood T cell repertoires in COVID-19. Per the original data handling: Nucleated cell number was recorded as an estimate derived from reference gene primer amplification. Method: immunoSEQ multiplex PCR; TCRdb's copy keeps in-frame clones and lacks some. V, J and clone size are those of that table, while D and trimming were read from the DNA. The data contain roughly 250,000 clones, 70% to 90% of them singletons.

The TCR was taken from a man over 45 who had been exposed to COVID-19. V is TRBV10-3 and J is TRBJ2-7; 8 positions agree with TRBD2. Sequenced material: PBMCs or T cells enriched from blood (not recorded which). The CDR3 sequence is CAISKREIGYEQYV. CDR3 DNA sequence: TGTGCCATCAGCAAGCGGGAGATCGGGTACGAGCAGTACGTC.